The TCR beta chain under discussion was sequenced for a study of cytomegalovirus exposure and HLA in healthy donors. V dropped 5 bases and J dropped 0 bases, with 12 bases sitting between them. This CDR3 is 15 amino acids long. CDR1 and CDR2 from the germline V gene are MGHRA and YSYEKL. PCR amplification relied on 60 Vbeta primers (plus 13 Jbeta primers). Generated by immunoSEQ multiplex PCR, the TCRdb table keeps only in-frame clones and is missing some. The sample includes some 100,000 clones, 76% of them seen just once. The source material was PBMCs. The chain employs TRBV4-1 and TRBJ2-3, with D possibly being TRBD1 (6 bases). The TCR comes from a woman aged 40-49 years in good health and CMV-seropositive. CDR3 bases: TGCGCCAGCAGCTCACAGGGAGCTAGCACAGATACGCAGTATTTT. Its translation: CASSSQGASTDTQYF.